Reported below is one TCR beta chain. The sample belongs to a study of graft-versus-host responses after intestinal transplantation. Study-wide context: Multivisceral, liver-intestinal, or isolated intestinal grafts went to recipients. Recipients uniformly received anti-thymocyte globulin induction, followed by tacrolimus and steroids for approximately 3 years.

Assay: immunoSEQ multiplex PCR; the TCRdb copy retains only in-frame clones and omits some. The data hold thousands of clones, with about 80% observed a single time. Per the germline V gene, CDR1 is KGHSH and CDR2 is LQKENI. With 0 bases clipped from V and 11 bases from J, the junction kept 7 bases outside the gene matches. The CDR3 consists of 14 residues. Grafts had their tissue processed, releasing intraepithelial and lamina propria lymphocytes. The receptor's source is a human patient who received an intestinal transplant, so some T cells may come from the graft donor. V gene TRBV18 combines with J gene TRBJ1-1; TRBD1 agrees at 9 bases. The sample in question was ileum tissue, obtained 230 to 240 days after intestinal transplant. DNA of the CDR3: TGTGCCAGCTCACCACCGGGGGGACAGGGTTTCGCTTTCTTT. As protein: CASSPPGGQGFAFF.